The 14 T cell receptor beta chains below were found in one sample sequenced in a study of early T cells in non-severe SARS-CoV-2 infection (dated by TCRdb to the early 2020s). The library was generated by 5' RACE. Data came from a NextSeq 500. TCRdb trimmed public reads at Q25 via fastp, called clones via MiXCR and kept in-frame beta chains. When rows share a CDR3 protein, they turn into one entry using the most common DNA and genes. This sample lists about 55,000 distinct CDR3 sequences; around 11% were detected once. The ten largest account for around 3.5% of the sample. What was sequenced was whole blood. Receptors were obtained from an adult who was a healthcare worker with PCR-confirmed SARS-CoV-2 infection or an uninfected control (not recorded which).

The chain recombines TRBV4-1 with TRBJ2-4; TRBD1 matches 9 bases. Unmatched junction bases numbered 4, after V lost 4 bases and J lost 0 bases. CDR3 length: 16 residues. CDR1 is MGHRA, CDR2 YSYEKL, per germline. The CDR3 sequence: CASSRTGALAKNIQYF. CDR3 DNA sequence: TGCGCCAGCAGCCGGACAGGGGCACTAGCCAAAAACATTCAGTACTTC.

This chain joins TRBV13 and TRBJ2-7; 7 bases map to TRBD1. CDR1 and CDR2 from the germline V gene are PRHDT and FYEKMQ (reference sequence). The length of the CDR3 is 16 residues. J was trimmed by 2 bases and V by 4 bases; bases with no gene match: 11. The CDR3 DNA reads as TGTGCCAGCAGCTCCCGGAGAAAGGGGGCCACCTACGAGCAGTACTTC. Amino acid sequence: CASSSRRKGATYEQYF.

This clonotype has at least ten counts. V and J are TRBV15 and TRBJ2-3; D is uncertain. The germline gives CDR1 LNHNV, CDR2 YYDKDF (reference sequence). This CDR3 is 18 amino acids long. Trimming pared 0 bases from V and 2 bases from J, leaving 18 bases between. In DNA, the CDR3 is TGTGCCACCAGCAGAGATCCGCCGGCAGCCACCCTCACAGATACGCAGTATTTT. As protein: CATSRDPPAATLTDTQYF.

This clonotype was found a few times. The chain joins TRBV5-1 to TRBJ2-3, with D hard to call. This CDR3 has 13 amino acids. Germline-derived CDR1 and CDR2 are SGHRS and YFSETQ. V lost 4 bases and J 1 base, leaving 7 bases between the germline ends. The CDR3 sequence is CASSVTGTDTQYF. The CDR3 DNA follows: TGCGCCAGCAGCGTAACAGGCACAGATACGCAGTATTTT.

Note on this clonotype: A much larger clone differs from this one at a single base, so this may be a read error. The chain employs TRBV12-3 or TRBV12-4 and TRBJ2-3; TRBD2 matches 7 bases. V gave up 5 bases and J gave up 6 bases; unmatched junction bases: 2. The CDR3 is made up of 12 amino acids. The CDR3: CASSKGGDTQYF. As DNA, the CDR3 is TGTGCCAGCAGTAAGGGAGGGGATACGCAGTATTTT.

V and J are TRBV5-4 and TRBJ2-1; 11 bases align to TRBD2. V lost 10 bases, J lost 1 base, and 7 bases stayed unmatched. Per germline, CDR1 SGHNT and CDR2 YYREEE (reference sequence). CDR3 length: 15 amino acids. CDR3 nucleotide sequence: TGTGCCTGCTCGCGGACTAGCGGGTCCTACAATGAGCAGTTCTTC. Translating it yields CACSRTSGSYNEQFF.

CDR3 in amino acids: CASRDNTEAFF. CDR3 sequence (DNA): TGCGCCAGCAGAGACAACACTGAAGCTTTCTTT. The J gene is TRBJ1-1, the V gene TRBV5-1; D unclear. V lost 5 bases, J lost 2 bases, and 4 bases lay in between. Germline CDR1 and CDR2: SGHRS and YFSETQ. The CDR3 contains 11 residues.

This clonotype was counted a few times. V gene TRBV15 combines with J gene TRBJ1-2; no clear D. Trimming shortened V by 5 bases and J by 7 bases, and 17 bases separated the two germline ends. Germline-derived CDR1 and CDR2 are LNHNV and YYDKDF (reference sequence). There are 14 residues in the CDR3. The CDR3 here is CATSLDQRVGGYTF. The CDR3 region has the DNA TGTGCCACCAGCCTGGATCAGAGGGTCGGTGGCTACACCTTC.

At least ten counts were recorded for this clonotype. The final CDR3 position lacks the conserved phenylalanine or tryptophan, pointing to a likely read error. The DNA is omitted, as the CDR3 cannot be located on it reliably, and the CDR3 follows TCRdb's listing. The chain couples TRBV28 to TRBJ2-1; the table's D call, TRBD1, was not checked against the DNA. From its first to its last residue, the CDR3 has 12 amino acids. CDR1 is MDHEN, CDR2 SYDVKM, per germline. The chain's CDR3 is CASSCRDRTTTP.

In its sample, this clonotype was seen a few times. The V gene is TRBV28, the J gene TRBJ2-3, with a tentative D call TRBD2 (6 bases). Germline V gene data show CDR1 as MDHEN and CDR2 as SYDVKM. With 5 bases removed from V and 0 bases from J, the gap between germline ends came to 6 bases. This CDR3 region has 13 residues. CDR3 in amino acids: CASSGTSTDTQYF. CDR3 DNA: TGTGCCAGCAGTGGGACTAGCACAGATACGCAGTATTTT.

The CDR3 reads CASSSMARGTSVYEQYF. The CDR3 DNA reads TGCGCCAGCAGCTCTATGGCCCGGGGGACTAGCGTTTACGAGCAGTACTTC. The chain couples TRBV5-1 to TRBJ2-7, with 10 bases lining up with TRBD2. This CDR3 is 17 amino acids long. Germline V gene sequence: CDR1 SGHRS, CDR2 YFSETQ. Losses at the gene ends were 3 bases for V and 4 bases for J; bases not matched to a gene: 13.

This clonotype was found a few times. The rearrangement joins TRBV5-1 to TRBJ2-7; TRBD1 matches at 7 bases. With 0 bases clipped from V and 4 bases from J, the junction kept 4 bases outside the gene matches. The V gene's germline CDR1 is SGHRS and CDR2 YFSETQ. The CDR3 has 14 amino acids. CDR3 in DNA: TGCGCCAGCAGCTTGGTGGGACAGCATTACGAGCAGTACTTC. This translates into CASSLVGQHYEQYF.

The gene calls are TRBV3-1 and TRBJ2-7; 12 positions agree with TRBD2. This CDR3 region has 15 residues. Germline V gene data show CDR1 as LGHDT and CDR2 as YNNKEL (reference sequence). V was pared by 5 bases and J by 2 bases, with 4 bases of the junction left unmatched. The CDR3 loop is CASSLRLAGAYEQYF. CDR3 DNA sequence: TGTGCCAGCAGCTTACGACTAGCGGGGGCCTACGAGCAGTACTTC.

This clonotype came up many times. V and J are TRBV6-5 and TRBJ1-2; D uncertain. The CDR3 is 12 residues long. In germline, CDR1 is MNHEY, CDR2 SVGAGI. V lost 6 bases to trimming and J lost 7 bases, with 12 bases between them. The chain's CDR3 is CASRSGTSGYTF. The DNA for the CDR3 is TGTGCCAGCAGAAGCGGTACTAGTGGCTACACCTTC.